This T cell receptor beta chain stems from a study of T and B cells in COVID-19 patients. As for the study in general: Peripheral blood came from COVID-19 patients with active infection or after recovery. Study-level results: In COVID-19 patients, T cell receptor beta variable and joining gene use was reportedly strongly skewed.

V shed 3 bases and J shed 9 bases, with 6 bases lying between them. The CDR3 totals 11 residues. Germline CDR1 and CDR2: MNHEY and SVGEGT. TRB rearrangements were amplified by multiplex PCR with BIOMED2 TRB-A/B primers. TCRdb itself ran the multiplex PCR reads through MiXCR, one entry per CDR3 protein. Among 20,000 to 25,000 distinct CDR3 sequences, roughly 29% were seen once, and the ten largest hold under 3.5%. Of note for this clonotype: Its cognate antigen is unknown.

From blood, about 250-550 ng of genomic DNA served as TRB template. The clonotype comes from a human donor who had recovered from COVID-19. Sequenced: blood. The gene calls are TRBV6-2 or TRBV6-3 and TRBJ2-1, with D hard to call. The CDR3 sequence: CASSYGSEQFF. The CDR3 nucleotides read TGTGCCAGCAGTTATGGTAGTGAGCAGTTCTTC.